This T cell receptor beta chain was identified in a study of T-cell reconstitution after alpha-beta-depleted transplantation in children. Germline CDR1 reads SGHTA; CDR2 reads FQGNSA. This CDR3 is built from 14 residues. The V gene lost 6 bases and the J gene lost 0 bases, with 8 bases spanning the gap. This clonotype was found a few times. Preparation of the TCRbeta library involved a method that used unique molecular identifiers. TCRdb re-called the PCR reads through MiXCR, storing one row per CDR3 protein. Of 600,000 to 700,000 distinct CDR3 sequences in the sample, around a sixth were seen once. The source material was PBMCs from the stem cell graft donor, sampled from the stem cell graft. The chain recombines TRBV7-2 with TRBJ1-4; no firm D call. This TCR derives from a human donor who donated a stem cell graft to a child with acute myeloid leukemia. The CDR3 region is CASSQLATNEKLFF. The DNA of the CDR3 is TGTGCCAGCAGTCAGCTTGCAACTAATGAAAAACTGTTTTTT.